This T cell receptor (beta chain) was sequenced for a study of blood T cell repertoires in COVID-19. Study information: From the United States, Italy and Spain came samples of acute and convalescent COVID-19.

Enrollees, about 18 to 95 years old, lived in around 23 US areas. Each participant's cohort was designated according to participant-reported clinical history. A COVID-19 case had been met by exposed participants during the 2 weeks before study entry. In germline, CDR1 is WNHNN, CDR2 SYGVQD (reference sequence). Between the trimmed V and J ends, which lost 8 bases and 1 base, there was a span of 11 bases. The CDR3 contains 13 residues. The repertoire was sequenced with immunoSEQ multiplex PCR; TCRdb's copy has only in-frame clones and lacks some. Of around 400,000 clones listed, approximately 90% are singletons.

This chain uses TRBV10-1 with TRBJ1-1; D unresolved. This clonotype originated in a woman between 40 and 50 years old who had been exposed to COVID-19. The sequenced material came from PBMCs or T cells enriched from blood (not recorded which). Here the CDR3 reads CASAPRGNTEAFF. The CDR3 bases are TGCGCCAGCGCTCCCCGGGGGAACACTGAAGCTTTCTTT.